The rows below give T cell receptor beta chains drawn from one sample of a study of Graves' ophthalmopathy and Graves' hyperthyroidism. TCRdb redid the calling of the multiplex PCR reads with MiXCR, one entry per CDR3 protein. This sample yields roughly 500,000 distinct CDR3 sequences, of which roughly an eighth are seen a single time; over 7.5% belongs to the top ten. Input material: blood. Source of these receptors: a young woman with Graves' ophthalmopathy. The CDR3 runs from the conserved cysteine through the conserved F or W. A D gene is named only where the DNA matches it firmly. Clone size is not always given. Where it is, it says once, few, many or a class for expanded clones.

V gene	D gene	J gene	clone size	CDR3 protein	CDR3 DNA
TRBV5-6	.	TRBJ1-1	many	CASSLTSLGAEAFF	TGTGCCAGCAGCTTGACAAGCTTGGGCGCTGAAGCTTTCTTT
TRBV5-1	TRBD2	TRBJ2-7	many	CASSLTAGGGYEQYF	TGCGCCAGCAGCTTGACAGCGGGGGGTGGCTACGAGCAGTACTTC
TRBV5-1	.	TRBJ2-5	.	CASSFSKRIQETQYF	TGCGCCAGCAGCTTCTCAAAGAGGATACAAGAGACCCAGTACTTC
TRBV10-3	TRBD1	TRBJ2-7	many	CAISGGQGEYYEQYF	TGTGCCATCAGTGGCGGACAGGGGGAATATTACGAGCAGTACTTC
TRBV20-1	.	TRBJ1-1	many	CSARDTGWDTEAFF	TGCAGTGCTAGAGATACGGGGTGGGACACTGAAGCTTTCTTT
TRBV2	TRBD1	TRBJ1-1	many	CASSGGRTGTMNTEAFF	TGTGCCAGCAGTGGAGGGAGGACAGGCACTATGAACACTGAAGCTTTCTTT
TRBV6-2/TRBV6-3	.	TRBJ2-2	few	CASRAGTLNTGELFF	TGTGCCAGCAGAGCCGGGACCCTGAACACCGGGGAGCTGTTTTTT
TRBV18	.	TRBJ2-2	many	CASSPGARNTGELFF	TGTGCCAGCTCGCCCGGGGCGCGGAACACCGGGGAGCTGTTTTTT
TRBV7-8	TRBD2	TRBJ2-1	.	CASGSAGGRNNEQFF	TGTGCCAGTGGTTCAGCGGGGGGGAGAAACAATGAGCAGTTCTTC
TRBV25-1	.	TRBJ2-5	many	CASSAPGWLGTQYF	TGTGCCAGCAGTGCACCAGGGTGGTTAGGGACCCAGTACTTC
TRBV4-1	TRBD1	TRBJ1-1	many	CASSNTGGHTEAFF	TGCGCCAGCAGCAATACAGGGGGCCATACTGAAGCTTTCTTT
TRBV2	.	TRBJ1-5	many	CASKAQGNSNQPQHF	TGTGCCAGCAAGGCCCAGGGGAATAGCAATCAGCCCCAGCATTTT
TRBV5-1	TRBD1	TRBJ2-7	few	CASSPGPDRGQYEQYF	TGCGCCAGCAGCCCAGGACCCGACAGGGGGCAATACGAGCAGTACTTC
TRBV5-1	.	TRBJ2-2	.	CASSLLGDSAGELFF	TGCGCCAGCAGCTTACTAGGAGACTCGGCCGGGGAGCTGTTTTTT
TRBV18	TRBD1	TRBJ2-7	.	CASSPRFPALGQGLGQQYF	TGTGCCAGCTCACCACGCTTTCCCGCTTTGGGACAGGGCCTGGGACAGCAGTACTTC
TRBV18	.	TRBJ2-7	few	CASSPRQGRGDEQYF	TGTGCCAGCTCACCACGGCAGGGCCGCGGGGACGAGCAGTACTTC
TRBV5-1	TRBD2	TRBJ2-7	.	CASSLREGLYEQYF	TGCGCCAGCAGTCTACGGGAGGGCCTTTACGAGCAGTACTTC
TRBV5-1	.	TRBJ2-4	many	CASTDAVGSNIQYF	TGCGCCAGCACAGACGCGGTCGGGTCAAACATTCAGTACTTC
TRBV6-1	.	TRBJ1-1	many	CASSGAAVNTEAFF	TGTGCCAGCAGTGGGGCCGCGGTGAACACTGAAGCTTTCTTT
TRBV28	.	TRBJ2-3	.	CASSLNPGATDTQYF	TGTGCCAGCAGTTTAAATCCGGGGGCGACAGATACGCAGTATTTT
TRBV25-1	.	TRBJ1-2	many	CASSALTGHYGYTF	TGTGCCAGCAGTGCCCTGACGGGTCACTATGGCTACACCTTC
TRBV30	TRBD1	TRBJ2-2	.	CAWSRGTGASTGELFF	TGTGCCTGGAGTAGAGGGACAGGGGCCTCCACCGGGGAGCTGTTTTTT
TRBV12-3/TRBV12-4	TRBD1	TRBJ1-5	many	CASSHGQGARPQHF	TGTGCCAGCAGTCACGGACAGGGGGCCCGGCCCCAGCATTTT
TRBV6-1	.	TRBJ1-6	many	CASSESENSPLHF	TGTGCCAGCAGTGAAAGTGAGAATTCACCCCTCCACTTT
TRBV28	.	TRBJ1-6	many	CASSSGRSSYNSPLHF	TGTGCCAGCAGTTCCGGACGGAGCTCCTATAATTCACCCCTCCACTTT
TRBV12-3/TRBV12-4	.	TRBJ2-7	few	CASSSNPRPLSYEQYF	TGTGCCAGCAGCTCAAACCCCCGACCGCTCTCCTACGAGCAGTACTTC
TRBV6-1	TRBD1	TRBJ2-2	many	CASRRTGGLGELFF	TGTGCCAGCAGAAGGACAGGGGGTTTAGGGGAGCTGTTTTTT
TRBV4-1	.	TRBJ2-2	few	CASSQAPGQSTGELFF	TGCGCCAGCAGCCAAGCCCCCGGACAGAGCACCGGGGAGCTGTTTTTT
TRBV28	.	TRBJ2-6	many	CASSLASLGANVLTF	TGTGCCAGCAGTTTAGCCTCTTTAGGGGCCAACGTCCTGACTTTC
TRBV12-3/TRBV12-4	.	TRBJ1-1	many	CASVLNTEAFF	TGTGCCAGCGTTTTAAACACTGAAGCTTTCTTT
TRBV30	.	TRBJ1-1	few	CAWTSGIMNTEAFF	TGTGCCTGGACCTCGGGGATCATGAACACTGAAGCTTTCTTT
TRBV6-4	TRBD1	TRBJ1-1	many	CASAETGRTEAFF	TGTGCCAGCGCCGAGACAGGGCGAACTGAAGCTTTCTTT
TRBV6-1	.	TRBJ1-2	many	CASRRTLANYGYTF	TGTGCCAGCAGACGGACACTTGCTAACTATGGCTACACCTTC
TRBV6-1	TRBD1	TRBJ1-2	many	CASTNNRGQNGYTF	TGTGCCAGCACCAACAACAGGGGGCAAAATGGCTACACCTTC
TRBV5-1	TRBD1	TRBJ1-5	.	CASATGVDQPQHF	TGCGCCAGCGCGACAGGGGTGGATCAGCCCCAGCATTTT
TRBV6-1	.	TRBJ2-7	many	CASRPREKGSYEQYF	TGTGCCAGCAGACCTCGGGAGAAGGGCTCCTACGAGCAGTACTTC
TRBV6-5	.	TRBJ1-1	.	CASSYFGVAGNTEAFF	TGTGCCAGCAGTTACTTCGGGGTTGCGGGGAACACTGAAGCTTTCTTT
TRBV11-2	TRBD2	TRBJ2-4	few	CASSSRLAGGRGKNIQYF	TGTGCCAGCAGCTCGAGACTAGCGGGGGGGCGGGGCAAAAACATTCAGTACTTC
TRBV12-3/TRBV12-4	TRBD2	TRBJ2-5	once	CASSFLVAGETQYF	TGTGCCAGCAGTTTTCTGGTAGCGGGAGAGACCCAGTACTTC
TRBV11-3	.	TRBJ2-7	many	CASSLDPGSDEQYF	TGTGCCAGCAGCTTAGATCCGGGATCGGACGAGCAGTACTTC
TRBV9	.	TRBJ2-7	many	CASSTAGTNYEQYF	TGTGCCAGCAGCACAGCCGGGACAAACTACGAGCAGTACTTC
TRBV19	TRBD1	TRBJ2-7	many	CASRRRQGANYEQYF	TGTGCCAGTAGACGCAGACAGGGTGCAAACTACGAGCAGTACTTC
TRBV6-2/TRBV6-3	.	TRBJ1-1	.	CASSSLSNRDLTFF	TGTGCCAGCAGCTCCCTTTCAAACAGGGATCTAACTTTCTTT
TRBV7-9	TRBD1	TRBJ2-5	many	CASSYGQGVGDQYF	TGTGCCAGCAGCTATGGACAGGGGGTAGGGGACCAGTACTTC